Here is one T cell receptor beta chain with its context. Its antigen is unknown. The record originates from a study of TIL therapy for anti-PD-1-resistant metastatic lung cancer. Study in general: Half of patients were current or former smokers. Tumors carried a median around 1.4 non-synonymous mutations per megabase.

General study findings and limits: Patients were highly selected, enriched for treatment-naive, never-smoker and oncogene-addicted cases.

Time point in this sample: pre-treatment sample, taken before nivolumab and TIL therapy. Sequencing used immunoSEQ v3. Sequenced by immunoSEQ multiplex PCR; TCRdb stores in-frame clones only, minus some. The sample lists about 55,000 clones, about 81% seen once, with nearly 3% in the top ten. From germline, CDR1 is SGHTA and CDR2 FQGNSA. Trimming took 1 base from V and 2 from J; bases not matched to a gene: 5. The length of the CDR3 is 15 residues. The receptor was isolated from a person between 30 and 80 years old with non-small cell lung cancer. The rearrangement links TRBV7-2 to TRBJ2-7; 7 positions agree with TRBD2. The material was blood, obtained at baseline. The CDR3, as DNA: TGTGCCAGCAGCTTAGTTGTAAGCGGGGCCTACGAGCAGTACTTC. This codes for CASSLVVSGAYEQYF.